The 6 T cell receptor beta chains below come from one sample, sequenced in a study of T cells in Graves' hyperthyroidism and ophthalmopathy. TCR beta CDR3 region amplification was performed from RNA transcripts. The TCR CDR3 first-round RT-PCR relied on the HTBI primer set. In TCRdb, the multiplex PCR reads were re-called with MiXCR into one record per CDR3 protein. The table has about 320,000 distinct CDR3 sequences, 16% seen once. Sequencing was done on a sample of blood. The source of these receptors is a man aged 25 to 40 with Graves' hyperthyroidism.

This clonotype has ten or more counts. This rearrangement joins TRBV30 to TRBJ2-5; 10 bases agree with TRBD1. J gave up 10 bases and V 3 bases, and 8 bases lay outside the gene matches. The CDR3 is 13 amino acids. Germline CDR1 reads GTSNPN; CDR2 reads SVGIG (reference sequence). The DNA of the CDR3 is TGTGCCTGGAGCCCGCTTGGGACAGGGGACCAGTACTTC. It yields the protein CAWSPLGTGDQYF.

About this clonotype: A clone one base away is much larger, so this may be a read error. The chain links TRBV13 to TRBJ2-5, with 14 bases matching TRBD2. The CDR3 length is 16 residues. The germline CDR1 and CDR2 sequences are PRHDT and FYEKMQ (reference sequence). The CDR3 here is CASSSGTSGSEETQHF. The CDR3 coding sequence is TGTGCCAGCAGCTCAGGGACTAGCGGGAGTGAGGAGACCCAGCACTTC.

This clonotype was detected many times. The V and J genes are TRBV12-3 or TRBV12-4 and TRBJ2-1, with 7 bases that match TRBD2. V trimming: 8 bases; J trimming: 2 bases; junction bases outside the gene matches: 12. CDR3 length equals 16 residues. CDR3 protein: CASSRGGDSTYNEQFF. The CDR3 DNA sequence: TGTGCCAGCTCCCGGGGAGGGGACTCCACCTACAATGAGCAGTTCTTC.

This clonotype was detected many times. The V and J genes are TRBV10-1 and TRBJ2-2; 10 nucleotides align to TRBD2. CDR1 and CDR2 from the germline V gene are WNHNN and SYGVQD (reference sequence). Trimming removed 5 bases from V and 6 bases from J; junction bases left unmatched: 12. This CDR3 contains 17 residues. CDR3 nucleotide sequence: TGCGCCAGCAGTCCAAGGAGCCTAGCGGGAGTGTCCGGGGAGCTGTTTTTT. Residues: CASSPRSLAGVSGELFF.

This clonotype was recorded at least ten times. The chain carries TRBV11-2 and TRBJ2-5, with TRBD2 identical over 11 bases. This CDR3 has 16 residues. Germline lookup yields CDR1 SGHAT and CDR2 FQNNGV. J lost 7 bases, V lost 0 bases, and 7 bases had no gene match. CDR3 protein: CASSLEFSGRAGTQYF. DNA of the CDR3: TGTGCCAGCAGCTTAGAGTTTAGCGGGAGGGCTGGGACCCAGTACTTC.

This chain connects TRBV20-1 to TRBJ1-1, with TRBD1 matching over 7 bases. The CDR3 spans 14 residues. Per the germline V gene, CDR1 is DFQATT and CDR2 is SNEGSKA (reference sequence). V shed 5 bases and J 5 bases; nucleotides not matched to a gene: 11. DNA for the CDR3: TGCAGTGCTCGACGGACAGGTATGAGGACTGAAGCTTTCTTT. Its translation: CSARRTGMRTEAFF.